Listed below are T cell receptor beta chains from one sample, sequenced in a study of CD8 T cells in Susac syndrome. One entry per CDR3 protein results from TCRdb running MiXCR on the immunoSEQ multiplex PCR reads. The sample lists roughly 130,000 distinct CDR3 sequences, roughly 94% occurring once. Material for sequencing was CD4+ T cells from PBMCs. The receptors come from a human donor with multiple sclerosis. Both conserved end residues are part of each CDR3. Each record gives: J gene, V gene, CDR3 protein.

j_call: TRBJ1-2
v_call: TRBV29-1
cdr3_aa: CSVERGSYGYTF

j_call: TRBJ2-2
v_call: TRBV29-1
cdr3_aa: CSAAAGGRGELFF

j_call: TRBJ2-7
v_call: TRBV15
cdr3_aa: CATSRDRGPDPYEQYF

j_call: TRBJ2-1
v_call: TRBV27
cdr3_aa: CASSFSSGGGDEQFF

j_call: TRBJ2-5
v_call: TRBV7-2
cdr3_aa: CASRGRAGAVEETQYF

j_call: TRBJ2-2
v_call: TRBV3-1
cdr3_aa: CASSQEQGQGYTGELFF

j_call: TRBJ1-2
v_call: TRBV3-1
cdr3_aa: CASSQSGTLGGYTF

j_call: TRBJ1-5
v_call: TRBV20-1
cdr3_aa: CSAQGEQGSQPQHF

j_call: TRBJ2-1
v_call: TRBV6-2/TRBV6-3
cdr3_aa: CASRQSGYEQFF

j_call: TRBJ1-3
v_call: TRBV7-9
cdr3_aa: CASSLNGLGNTIYF

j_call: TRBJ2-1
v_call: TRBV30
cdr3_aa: CAWSVLGGAEQFF

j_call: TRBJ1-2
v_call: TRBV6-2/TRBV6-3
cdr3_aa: CASRLRQRGYTF

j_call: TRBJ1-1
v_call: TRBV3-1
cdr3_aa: CASSQEPRSQAFF

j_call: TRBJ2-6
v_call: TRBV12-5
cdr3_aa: CASGTGHSGANVLTF

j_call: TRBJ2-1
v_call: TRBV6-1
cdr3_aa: CASSASVLNNEQFF

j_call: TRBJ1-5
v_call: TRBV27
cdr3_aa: CARVNQPQHF

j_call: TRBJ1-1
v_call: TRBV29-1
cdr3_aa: CSVGGKGMNTEAFF

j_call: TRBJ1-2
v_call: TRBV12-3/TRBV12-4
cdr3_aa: CASSLGQRGNYTF

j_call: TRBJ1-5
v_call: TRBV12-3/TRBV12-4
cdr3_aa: CASSFFDSSHSNQPQHF

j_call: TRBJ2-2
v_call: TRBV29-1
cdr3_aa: CSGAELGTGELFF

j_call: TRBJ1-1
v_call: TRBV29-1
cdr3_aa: CSVGGFLEAFF

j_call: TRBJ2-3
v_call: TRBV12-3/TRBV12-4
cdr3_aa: CASSFLTGTDTQYF

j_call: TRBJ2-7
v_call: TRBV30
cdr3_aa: CAYSSSGTGVQYF

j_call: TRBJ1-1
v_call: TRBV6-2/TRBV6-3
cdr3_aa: CASSFLLNTEAFF

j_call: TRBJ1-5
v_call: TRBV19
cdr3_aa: CASSPHKRDYQPQHF

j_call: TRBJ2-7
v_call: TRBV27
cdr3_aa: CASHQGGEREQYF

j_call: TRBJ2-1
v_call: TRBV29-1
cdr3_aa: CSVGQYNEQFF

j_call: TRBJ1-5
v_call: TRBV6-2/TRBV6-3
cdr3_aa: CASSKDRNNQPQHF

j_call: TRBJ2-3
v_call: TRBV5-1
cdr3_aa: CASSSVDTQYF

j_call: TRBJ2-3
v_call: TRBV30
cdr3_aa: CAWNMGDTQYF

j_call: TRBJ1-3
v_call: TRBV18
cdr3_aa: CASSTRGGGAFSGNTIYF

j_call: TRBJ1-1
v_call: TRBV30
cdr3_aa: CAWSVRGPEAFF

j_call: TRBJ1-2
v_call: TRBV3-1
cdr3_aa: CASSQLTGVAGYTF

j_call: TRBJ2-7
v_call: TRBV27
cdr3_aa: CASRATGGYEQYF

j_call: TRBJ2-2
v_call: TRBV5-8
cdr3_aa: CASSGLPVAGTAGELFF

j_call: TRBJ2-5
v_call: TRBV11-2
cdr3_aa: CASSPGTGGQTQYF

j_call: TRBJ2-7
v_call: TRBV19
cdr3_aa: CASSGQKYEQYF

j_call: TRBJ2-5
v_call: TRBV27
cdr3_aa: CASSSSWRGETQYF

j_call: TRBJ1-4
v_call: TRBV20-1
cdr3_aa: CSARDWRGGEKLFF

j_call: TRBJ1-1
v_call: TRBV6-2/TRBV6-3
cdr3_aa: CASGTERLNTEAFF

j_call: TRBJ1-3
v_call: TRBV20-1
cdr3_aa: CSAPGASSGNTIYF

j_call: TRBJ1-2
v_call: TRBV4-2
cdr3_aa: CASSHGPGKNGYTF

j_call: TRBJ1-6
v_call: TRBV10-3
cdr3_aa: CAISAGGMNSPLHF

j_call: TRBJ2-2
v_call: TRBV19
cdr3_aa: CASSRGDRSTGELFF

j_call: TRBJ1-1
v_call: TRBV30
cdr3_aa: CAWSPTGQGYTEAFF